This T cell receptor beta chain was obtained from a study of blood T cell repertoires in COVID-19. CDR1 is SGHRS and CDR2 is YFSETQ in the germline V gene. Trimming pared 0 bases from V and 8 bases from J, leaving 14 bases between. This CDR3 spans 15 amino acids. Using immunoSEQ multiplex PCR, the repertoire was profiled, and TCRdb retains in-frame clones only, with some absent. The profile covers 50,000 to 65,000 clones, with around four fifths appearing a single time and just under 6.5% taken by the ten largest. The specimen sequenced was peripheral blood. The J gene is TRBJ1-4, the V gene TRBV5-1; D not resolved. The receptor comes from a human donor in a cohort sampled during active COVID-19. The CDR3 coding sequence is TGCGCCAGCAGCTTGGGGACCAGCTCGGGAGAAAAACTGTTTTTT. It yields the protein CASSLGTSSGEKLFF. The whole variable domain, filled in from reference TRBV5-1 and TRBJ1-4, reads KAGVTQTPRYLIKTRGQQVTLSCSPISGHRSVSWYQQTPGQGLQFLFEYFSETQRNKGNFPGRFSGRQFSNSRSEMNVSTLELGDSALYLCASSLGTSSGEKLFFGSGTQLSVL.